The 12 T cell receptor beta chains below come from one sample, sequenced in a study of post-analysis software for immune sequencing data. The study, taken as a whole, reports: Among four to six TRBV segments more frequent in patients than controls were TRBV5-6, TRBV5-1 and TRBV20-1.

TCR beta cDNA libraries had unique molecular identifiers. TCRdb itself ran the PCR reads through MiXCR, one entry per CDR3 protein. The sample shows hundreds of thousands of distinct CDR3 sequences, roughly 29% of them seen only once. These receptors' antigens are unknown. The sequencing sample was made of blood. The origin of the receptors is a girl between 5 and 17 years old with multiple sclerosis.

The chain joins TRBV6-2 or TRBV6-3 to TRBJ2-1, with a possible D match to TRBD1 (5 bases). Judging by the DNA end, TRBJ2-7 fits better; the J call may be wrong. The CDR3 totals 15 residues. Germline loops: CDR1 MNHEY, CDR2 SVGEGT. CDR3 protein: CASSQDSRSYNEQYF. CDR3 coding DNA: TGTGCCAGCAGTCAAGACAGTCGCTCCTACAATGAGCAGTACTTC.

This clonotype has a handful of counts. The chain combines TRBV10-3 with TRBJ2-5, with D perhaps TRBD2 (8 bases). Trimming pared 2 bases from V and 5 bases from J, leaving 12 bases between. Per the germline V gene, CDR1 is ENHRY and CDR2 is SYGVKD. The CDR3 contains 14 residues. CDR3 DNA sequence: TGTGCCATCAGTGAGGCGGGGGGACAGGAGACCCAGTACTTC. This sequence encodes CAISEAGGQETQYF.

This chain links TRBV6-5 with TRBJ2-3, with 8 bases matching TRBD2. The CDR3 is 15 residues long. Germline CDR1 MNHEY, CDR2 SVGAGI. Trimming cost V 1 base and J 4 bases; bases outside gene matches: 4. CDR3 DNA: TGTGCCAGCAGTTACTATTTCGGGAGGGCAGATACGCAGTATTTT. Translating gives CASSYYFGRADTQYF.

The CDR3 DNA is TGTGCCAGCAGTTCGGTAGAAGGACTCAACACTGAAGCTTTCTTT. Translation: CASSSVEGLNTEAFF. This sequence joins TRBV6-5 and TRBJ1-1; D call uncertain. The V end was cut by 4 bases, the J end by 2 bases, with 14 bases between. CDR1 and CDR2 from the germline V gene are MNHEY and SVGAGI. The CDR3 totals 15 residues.

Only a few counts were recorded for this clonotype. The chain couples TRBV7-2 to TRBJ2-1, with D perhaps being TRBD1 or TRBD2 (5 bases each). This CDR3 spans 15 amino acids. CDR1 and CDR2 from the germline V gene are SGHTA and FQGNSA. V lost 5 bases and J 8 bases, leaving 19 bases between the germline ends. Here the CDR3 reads CASSVGVTGRDEQFF. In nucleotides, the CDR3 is TGTGCCAGCAGCGTAGGGGTGACCGGGCGGGATGAGCAGTTCTTC.

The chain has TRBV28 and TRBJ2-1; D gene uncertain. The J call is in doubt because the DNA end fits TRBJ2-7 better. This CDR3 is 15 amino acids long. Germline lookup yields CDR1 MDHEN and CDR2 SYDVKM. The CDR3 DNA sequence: TGTGCCAGCAGTCCCACACCGGGCTCCTACAATGGGCAGTACTTC. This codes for CASSPTPGSYNGQYF.

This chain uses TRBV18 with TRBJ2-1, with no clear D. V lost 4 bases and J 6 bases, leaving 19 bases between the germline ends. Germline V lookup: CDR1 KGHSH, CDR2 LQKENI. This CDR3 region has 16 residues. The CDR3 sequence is CASSRYRDNRRNEQFF. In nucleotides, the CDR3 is TGTGCCAGCTCACGATACCGAGACAATCGACGCAATGAGCAGTTCTTC.

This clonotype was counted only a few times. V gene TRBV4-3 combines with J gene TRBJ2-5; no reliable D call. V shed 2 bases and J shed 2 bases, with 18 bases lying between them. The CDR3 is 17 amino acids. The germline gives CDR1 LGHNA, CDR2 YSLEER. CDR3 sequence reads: CASSQFSEGFTQETQYF. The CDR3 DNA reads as TGCGCCAGCAGCCAATTTTCAGAAGGGTTTACTCAAGAGACCCAGTACTTC.

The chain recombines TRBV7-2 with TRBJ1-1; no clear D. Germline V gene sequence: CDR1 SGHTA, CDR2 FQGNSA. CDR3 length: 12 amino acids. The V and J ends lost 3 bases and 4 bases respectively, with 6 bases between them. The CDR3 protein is CASSFGVTEAFF. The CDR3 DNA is TGTGCCAGCAGCTTTGGAGTCACTGAAGCTTTCTTT.

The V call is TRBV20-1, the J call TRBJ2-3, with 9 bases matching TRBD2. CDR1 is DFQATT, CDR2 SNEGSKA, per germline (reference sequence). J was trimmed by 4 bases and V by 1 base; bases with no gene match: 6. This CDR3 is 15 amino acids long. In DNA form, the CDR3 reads TGCAGTGCTAGAGGGCCTAGCGGGAACCCAGATACGCAGTATTTT. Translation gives CSARGPSGNPDTQYF.

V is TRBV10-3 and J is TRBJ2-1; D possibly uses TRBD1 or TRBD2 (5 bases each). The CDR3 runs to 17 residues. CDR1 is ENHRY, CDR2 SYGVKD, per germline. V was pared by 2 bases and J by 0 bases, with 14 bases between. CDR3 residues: CAISEQGPRGSYNEQFF. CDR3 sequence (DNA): TGTGCCATCAGTGAGCAGGGACCGAGGGGCTCCTACAATGAGCAGTTCTTC.

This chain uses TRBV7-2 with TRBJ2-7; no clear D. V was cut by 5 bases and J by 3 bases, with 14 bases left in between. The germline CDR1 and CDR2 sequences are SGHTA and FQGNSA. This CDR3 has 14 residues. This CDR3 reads CASSRFSNLYEQYF. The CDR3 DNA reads TGTGCCAGCAGCCGATTTAGCAATCTCTACGAGCAGTACTTC.